A single sample is the source of the 29 T cell receptor beta chains below, sequenced in a study of shared clonotypes between healthy human individuals (dated by TCRdb to about 2020). Library preparation used the immunoSEQ multiplex PCR assay. TCRdb re-hosts the immuneACCESS table, in-frame sequences only. Its copies lack some clones; in the studies checked, an unresolved V gene accounts for under half of them, and the cause for the rest is not known. This sample is represented by millions of clones; roughly 95% of them were singletons. Of the sample, more than 0.1% is held by the ten largest clones. Sequenced input: naive CD4+ T cells sorted from blood. Sample cell subset or site, as interpreted from the label and publication: CD45RA+ positively selected. Every receptor here comes from a man aged 18 to 30 in good health.

The gene calls are TRBV10-3 and TRBJ2-1, with 9 bases that match TRBD1. V shed 10 bases, J shed 5 bases, and the junction held 9 bases outside the gene matches. From germline, CDR1 is ENHRY and CDR2 SYGVKD. CDR3 length: 14 residues. Written as DNA, the CDR3 is TGTGCCACCACCGGGACAGGGAGAAACAATGAGCAGTTCTTC. Translation: CATTGTGRNNEQFF.

The chain couples TRBV6-5 to TRBJ2-1, with D hard to call. This CDR3 spans 14 amino acids. Germline V gene sequence: CDR1 MNHEY, CDR2 SVGAGI. V lost 6 bases, J lost 5 bases, and 14 bases lay in between. Written as DNA, the CDR3 is TGTGCCAGCAGACCGTATAGACCCAACAATGAGCAGTTCTTC. Amino acid sequence: CASRPYRPNNEQFF.

The chain has TRBV6-1 and TRBJ2-3; 8 bases match TRBD1. The CDR3 contains 15 residues. Germline V lookup: CDR1 MNHNS, CDR2 SASEGT. The V gene end was trimmed by 4 bases and the J gene end by 2 bases; junction bases not matched to a gene: 5. Here the CDR3 DNA reads TGTGCCAGCAGTGGGACAGGGAGTAACACAGATACGCAGTATTTT. Encoded protein: CASSGTGSNTDTQYF.

This chain connects TRBV10-3 to TRBJ2-7, with D hard to call. CDR1 and CDR2 (germline): ENHRY, SYGVKD. V was cut by 2 bases and J by 4 bases, with 12 bases left in between. CDR3 length equals 14 residues. This CDR3 reads CAISEGIPQYEQYF. Here the CDR3 DNA reads TGTGCCATCAGTGAGGGGATACCCCAATACGAGCAGTACTTC.

The V and J genes are TRBV10-3 and TRBJ2-2, with unresolved D. Per the germline V gene, CDR1 is ENHRY and CDR2 is SYGVKD. The CDR3 has 14 residues. The V gene lost 3 bases and the J gene lost 9 bases, with 14 bases spanning the gap. CDR3 loop: CAISDEVQARELFF. CDR3 bases: TGTGCCATCAGTGACGAGGTGCAGGCCAGGGAGCTGTTTTTT.

The chain joins TRBV28 to TRBJ1-3; 7 bases match TRBD1. The CDR3 length is 14 residues. J was trimmed by 4 bases and V by 6 bases; bases with no gene match: 6. Germline CDR1 and CDR2: MDHEN and SYDVKM. CDR3 sequence (DNA): TGTGCCAGCAGGGAAGACAGGGAAGGAAACACCATATATTTT. It yields the protein CASREDREGNTIYF.

For the CDR3, the DNA is TGTGCCAGCAGTTACTCGGGACAGTGGGGATCCTACGAGCAGTACTTC. Amino acid sequence: CASSYSGQWGSYEQYF. The chain recombines TRBV6-5 with TRBJ2-7, with 7 bases matching TRBD1. The CDR3 sequence is 16 residues long. The ends lost 0 bases at V and 1 base at J; junction bases unmatched: 6. Germline values: CDR1 MNHEY, CDR2 SVGAGI.

This rearrangement joins TRBV9 to TRBJ2-2, with unresolved D. Germline V gene lookup returns CDR1 SGDLS and CDR2 YYNGEE. This CDR3 is built from 14 residues. Between the trimmed V and J ends, which lost 4 bases and 4 bases, there was a span of 11 bases. The CDR3 here is CASSFRLGTGELFF. CDR3 in DNA: TGTGCCAGCAGCTTCCGATTGGGCACCGGGGAGCTGTTTTTT.

This clone appeared once. This sequence joins TRBV5-4 and TRBJ2-1; no clear D gene. The CDR3 length is 13 residues. From germline, CDR1 is SGHNT and CDR2 YYREEE (reference sequence). Deletions cut 1 base from V and 4 bases from J, with 6 bases between. The CDR3 DNA is TGTGCCAGCAGCTTGCCACAATACAATGAGCAGTTCTTC. This gives the protein CASSLPQYNEQFF.

The CDR3 bases are TGTGCCAGCAGTTACGCCGGGGAGCTGTTTTTT. It specifies CASSYAGELFF. The chain uses TRBV2 and TRBJ2-2; D is unresolved. The CDR3 is 11 residues long. Trimming shortened V by 5 bases and J by 6 bases, and 4 bases separated the two germline ends. The germline gives CDR1 SNHLY, CDR2 FYNNEI.

The chain is built from TRBV28 and TRBJ1-2; 7 bases are a match to TRBD1. The CDR3 sequence is 14 residues long. CDR1 is MDHEN and CDR2 is SYDVKM in the germline V gene. V shed 6 bases, J shed 1 base, and the junction held 5 bases outside the gene matches. The DNA of the CDR3 is TGTGCCAGCAGAAAACAGGGGCGTAACTATGGCTACACCTTC. The encoded protein is CASRKQGRNYGYTF.

The J gene is TRBJ2-7, the V gene TRBV11-2; D possibly corresponds to TRBD1 (5 bases). From germline, CDR1 is SGHAT and CDR2 FQNNGV. This CDR3 is 12 amino acids long. V gave up 6 bases and J gave up 0 bases, with 6 bases separating them. CDR3 amino acids: CASRDNSYEQYF. CDR3 nucleotide sequence: TGTGCCAGCAGGGACAACTCCTACGAGCAGTACTTC.

This clone came up once. The rearrangement links TRBV2 to TRBJ1-6, with no clear D. V dropped 6 bases and J dropped 5 bases, with 11 bases sitting between them. The germline V gene encodes CDR1 SNHLY and CDR2 FYNNEI. The CDR3 is made up of 14 amino acids. CDR3 sequence (DNA): TGTGCCAGCAGCCCTCTGGGCCATAATTCACCCCTCCACTTT. Translation: CASSPLGHNSPLHF.

In DNA, the CDR3 is TGTGCCAGCAGCTCCGTAGAGAACACTGAAGCTTTCTTT. Translated, it gives CASSSVENTEAFF. The chain recombines TRBV7-6 with TRBJ1-1; D gene ambiguous. Trimming removed 4 bases at V and 1 base at J, with 7 bases between. This CDR3 is built from 13 residues. The germline CDR1 and CDR2 sequences are SGHVS and FNYEAQ.

This chain connects TRBV4-2 to TRBJ1-4, with 7 positions matching TRBD1. The germline V gene encodes CDR1 LGHNA and CDR2 YNFKEQ. The trim removed 3 bases at V and 0 bases at J, leaving 10 bases unmatched. The CDR3 is 18 residues long. The CDR3 sequence: CASSQAGQALPTNEKLFF. The CDR3 nucleotides read TGTGCCAGCAGCCAGGCAGGACAGGCGCTTCCAACTAATGAAAAACTGTTTTTT.

V is TRBV10-3 and J is TRBJ2-7; D tentatively fits TRBD1 or TRBD2 (6 bases each). Germline-derived CDR1 and CDR2 are ENHRY and SYGVKD. The CDR3 loop spans 13 amino acids. Trimming took 10 bases from V and 3 from J, leaving 16 bases between them. CDR3 bases: TGTGCCACCGAAGGGGGGCCCCACTACGAGCAGTACTTC. It translates to CATEGGPHYEQYF.

Regarding this clone: A read error may be the cause here, since a much bigger clone is one base away. Other DNA sequences in the sample encode the same CDR3. CDR3 amino acids: CASSPPGGYEQYF. DNA for the CDR3: TGTGCCAGCTCACCACCGGGGGGCTACGAGCAGTACTTC. V usage is TRBV18 and J usage is TRBJ2-7; TRBD2 is a possible D gene (6 bases). CDR1 is KGHSH, CDR2 LQKENI, per germline. The V end lost 0 bases, the J end lost 3 bases, and 6 bases lay between the germline ends. This CDR3 has 13 residues.

V usage is TRBV5-4 and J usage is TRBJ1-1; 7 bases align to TRBD1. Looked up from germline, CDR1 is SGHNT and CDR2 is YYREEE (reference sequence). J gave up 5 bases and V 3 bases, and 7 bases lay outside the gene matches. CDR3 length: 14 amino acids. The CDR3 DNA is TGTGCCAGCAGCTCGATGACAGGGCTTACTGAAGCTTTCTTT. Protein product: CASSSMTGLTEAFF.

The genes are TRBV7-3 and TRBJ2-1; 8 bases are shared with TRBD1. Trimming cost V 4 bases and J 1 base; bases outside gene matches: 6. This CDR3 has 16 amino acids. The germline V gene has CDR1 SGHTA and CDR2 FQGTGA. Here the CDR3 DNA reads TGTGCCAGCAGCTCCGGGACAGGCTCATCCTACAATGAGCAGTTCTTC. It is translated as CASSSGTGSSYNEQFF.

The chain employs TRBV28 and TRBJ1-5, with unresolved D. The length of the CDR3 is 15 residues. The germline V gene encodes CDR1 MDHEN and CDR2 SYDVKM. Trimming stripped 3 bases from V and 5 bases from J, with 14 bases between. CDR3 loop: CASSFVSLRDQPQHF. CDR3 nucleotide sequence: TGTGCCAGCAGTTTTGTGTCCTTGCGTGATCAGCCCCAGCATTTT.

This sequence joins TRBV10-3 and TRBJ1-3, with a possible D match to TRBD1 (5 bases). Per germline, CDR1 ENHRY and CDR2 SYGVKD. Trimming pared 1 base from V and 0 bases from J, leaving 10 bases between. The CDR3 loop spans 16 amino acids. CDR3 region: CAISEFGGSSGNTIYF. CDR3 nucleotide sequence: TGTGCCATCAGTGAGTTTGGGGGAAGCTCTGGAAACACCATATATTTT.

The chain is built from TRBV6-1 and TRBJ2-1, with 10 bases aligning to TRBD2. This CDR3 has 15 residues. Germline CDR1 MNHNS, CDR2 SASEGT. V lost 2 bases and J lost 5; bases outside the gene matches: 3. This CDR3 reads CASSEISGGHNEQFF. The DNA of the CDR3 is TGTGCCAGCAGTGAAATTAGCGGGGGGCACAATGAGCAGTTCTTC.

The chain employs TRBV6-1 and TRBJ2-1; tentatively, D is TRBD2 (5 bases). CDR1 is MNHNS and CDR2 is SASEGT in the germline V gene. This CDR3 contains 14 residues. Between the trimmed V and J ends, which lost 5 bases and 3 bases, there was a span of 11 bases. CDR3 nucleotides: TGTGCCAGCAGTACCGGGGAATACTACAATGAGCAGTTCTTC. Its protein product is CASSTGEYYNEQFF.

The chain has TRBV6-1 and TRBJ2-3, with D uncertain. Trimming cost V 2 bases and J 2 bases, with 8 bases left between them. The V gene's germline CDR1 is MNHNS and CDR2 SASEGT. This CDR3 region has 14 residues. CDR3 loop: CASSEFRSTDTQYF. The CDR3 DNA is TGTGCCAGCAGTGAATTCAGGTCCACAGATACGCAGTATTTT.

The rearrangement joins TRBV27 to TRBJ1-1; 9 nucleotides line up with TRBD1. V dropped 5 bases and J dropped 9; count of bases not matched to a gene: 4. The CDR3 contains 12 residues. Per the germline V gene, CDR1 is MNHEY and CDR2 is SMNVEV (reference sequence). The CDR3 region is CASSAGQGKAFF. CDR3 in DNA: TGTGCCAGCAGTGCAGGACAGGGGAAAGCTTTCTTT.

V is TRBV7-2 and J is TRBJ2-2; 10 bases match TRBD2. CDR3 length: 17 residues. Germline CDR1 reads SGHTA; CDR2 reads FQGNSA. The V segment lost 3 bases and the J segment 0 bases; nucleotides outside the gene matches: 4. The CDR3 spells CASSFPSGGANTGELFF. CDR3 in DNA: TGTGCCAGCAGCTTCCCCAGCGGGGGGGCGAACACCGGGGAGCTGTTTTTT.

J is TRBJ2-5 and V is TRBV7-9, with 7 positions matching TRBD1. CDR3 size: 16 residues. The V gene's germline CDR1 is SEHNR and CDR2 FQNEAQ (reference sequence). The V segment lost 6 bases and the J segment 4 bases; nucleotides outside the gene matches: 14. The CDR3 bases are TGTGCCAGCAGTCCCCTCTCGACAGGGTTGGGAGAGACCCAGTACTTC. Protein sequence: CASSPLSTGLGETQYF.

The V and J genes are TRBV18 and TRBJ2-7; 9 nucleotides agree with TRBD1. The length of the CDR3 is 16 residues. Germline V CDR1 and CDR2: KGHSH, LQKENI. Trimming took 4 bases from V and 5 from J; bases not matched to a gene: 12. CDR3 DNA sequence: TGTGCCAGCTCACGCGTAGGACAGGGGTTGGGAGACGAGCAGTACTTC. It specifies CASSRVGQGLGDEQYF.

For this clone: Other nucleotide sequences from this sample produce the same CDR3. The chain carries TRBV6-5 and TRBJ1-2, with 8 bases identical to TRBD1. The CDR3 covers 14 residues. Germline V lookup: CDR1 MNHEY, CDR2 SVGAGI. V lost 5 bases, J lost 1 base, and 3 bases stayed unmatched. The CDR3 loop is CASSQTGGNYGYTF. The CDR3 DNA reads as TGTGCCAGCAGTCAAACAGGGGGTAACTATGGCTACACCTTC.